This TCR beta chain was documented in a study of blood T cell repertoires in COVID-19. Across the study: The cDNA or gDNA used as material had been derived from T cells, B-cell-depleted T cells, or PBMCs.

Profiled with immunoSEQ multiplex PCR; TCRdb holds only in-frame clones, not every one. The profile shows about 240,000 clones, around 88% of them singletons. Participants were aged about 18 to 100 years from about two dozen US areas. Per the germline V gene, CDR1 is MNHEY and CDR2 is SMNVEV (reference sequence). V gave up 3 bases and J gave up 0 bases; unmatched junction bases: 4. The CDR3 consists of 15 residues. The chain is built from TRBV27 and TRBJ2-7; 8 bases agree with TRBD1. The source is a woman aged 35 to 49 with acute COVID-19. The sample consisted of PBMCs or T cells enriched from blood (not recorded which). Written as DNA, the CDR3 is TGTGCCAGCAGTTTTGGGACAGGATTCTCCTACGAGCAGTACTTC. Its translation is CASSFGTGFSYEQYF.